Following are 2 T cell receptor beta chains from one sample sequenced in a study of blood T cell repertoires in COVID-19. Assay: immunoSEQ multiplex PCR; the TCRdb copy retains only in-frame clones and omits some. Altogether hundreds of thousands of clones are present, 85% being singletons, with the ten largest covering 1.9%. The material sequenced was PBMCs or T cells enriched from blood (not recorded which). The receptors stem from a woman between 25 and 40 years old who had been exposed to COVID-19.

The chain recombines TRBV9 with TRBJ2-7; 8 bases map to TRBD1. The CDR3 length is 14 residues. V was pared by 2 bases and J by 4 bases, with 5 bases of the junction left unmatched. The germline V gene has CDR1 SGDLS and CDR2 YYNGEE. This CDR3 is CASSVGTGIYEQYF. For the CDR3, the DNA is TGTGCCAGCAGCGTTGGGACAGGTATTTACGAGCAGTACTTC. Supplemented by reference TRBV9 and TRBJ2-7, the full variable domain reads DSGVTQTPKHLITATGQRVTLRCSPRSGDLSVYWYQQSLDQGLQFLIQYYNGEERAKGNILERFSAQQFPDLHSELNLSSLELGDSALYFCASSVGTGIYEQYFGPGTRLTVT.

The chain employs TRBV30 and TRBJ1-1; possibly TRBD1 for D (6 bases). CDR1 and CDR2 from the germline V gene are GTSNPN and SVGIG (reference sequence). The ends were cut back, 4 bases at V and 5 bases at J, with 14 bases in the middle. This CDR3 contains 13 residues. This CDR3 is CAWTRGTLTEAFF. Here the CDR3 DNA reads TGTGCCTGGACAAGGGGGACGTTGACTGAAGCTTTCTTT.